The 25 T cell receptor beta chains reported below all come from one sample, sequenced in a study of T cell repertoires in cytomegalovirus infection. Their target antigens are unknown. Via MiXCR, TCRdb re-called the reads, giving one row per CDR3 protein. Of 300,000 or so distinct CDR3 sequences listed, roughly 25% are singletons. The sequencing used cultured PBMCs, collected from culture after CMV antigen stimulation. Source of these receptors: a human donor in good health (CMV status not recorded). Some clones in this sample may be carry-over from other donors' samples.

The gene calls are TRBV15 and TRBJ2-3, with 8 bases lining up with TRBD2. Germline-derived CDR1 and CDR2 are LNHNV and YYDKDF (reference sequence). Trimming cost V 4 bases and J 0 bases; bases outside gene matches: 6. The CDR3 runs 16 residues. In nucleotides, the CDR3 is TGTGCCACCAGCAATCCTAGCGGGCCAAGCACAGATACGCAGTATTTT. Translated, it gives CATSNPSGPSTDTQYF.

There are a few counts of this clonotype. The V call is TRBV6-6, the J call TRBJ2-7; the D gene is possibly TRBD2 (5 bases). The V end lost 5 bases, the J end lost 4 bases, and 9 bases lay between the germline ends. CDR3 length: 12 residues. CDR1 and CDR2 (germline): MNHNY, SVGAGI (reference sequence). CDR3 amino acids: CASSDGLYEQYV. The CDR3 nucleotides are TGTGCCAGCAGTGATGGACTTTACGAGCAGTACGTC.

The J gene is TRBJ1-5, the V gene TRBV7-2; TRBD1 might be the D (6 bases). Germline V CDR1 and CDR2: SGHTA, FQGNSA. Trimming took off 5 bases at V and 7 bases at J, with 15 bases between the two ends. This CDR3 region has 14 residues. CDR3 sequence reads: CASSAETGRQPQHF. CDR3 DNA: TGTGCCAGCAGCGCAGAGACAGGTCGGCAGCCCCAGCATTTT.

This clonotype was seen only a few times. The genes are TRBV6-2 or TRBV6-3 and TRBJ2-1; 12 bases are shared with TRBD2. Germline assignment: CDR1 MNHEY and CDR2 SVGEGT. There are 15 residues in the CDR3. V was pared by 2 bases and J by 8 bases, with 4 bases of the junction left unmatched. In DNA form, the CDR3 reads TGTGCCAGCAGTTACCGGCTAGCGGGAGGGTATGAGCAGTTCTTC. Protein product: CASSYRLAGGYEQFF.

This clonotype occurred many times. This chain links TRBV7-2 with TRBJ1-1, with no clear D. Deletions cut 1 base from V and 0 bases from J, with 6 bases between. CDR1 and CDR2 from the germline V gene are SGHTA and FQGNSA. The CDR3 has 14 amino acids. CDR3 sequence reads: CASSLGAMNTEAFF. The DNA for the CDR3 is TGTGCCAGCAGCTTAGGTGCCATGAACACTGAAGCTTTCTTT.

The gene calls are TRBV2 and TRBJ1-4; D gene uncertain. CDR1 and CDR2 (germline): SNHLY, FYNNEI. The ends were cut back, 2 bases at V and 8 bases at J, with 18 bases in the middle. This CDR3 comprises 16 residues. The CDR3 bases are TGTGCCAGCAGTGAATGGGCAGGCCTGGATCCAGAAAAACTGTTTTTT. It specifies CASSEWAGLDPEKLFF.

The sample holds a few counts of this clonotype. The DNA for the CDR3 is TGTGCCAGCAGTGAAAGGGGGACTGATGAGCAGTTCTTC. Protein product: CASSERGTDEQFF. The chain recombines TRBV6-1 with TRBJ2-1; D may correspond to TRBD1 or TRBD2 (6 bases each). Trimming left V 2 bases short and J 8 bases short, with 10 bases between. This CDR3 contains 13 residues. Germline CDR1 reads MNHNS; CDR2 reads SASEGT.

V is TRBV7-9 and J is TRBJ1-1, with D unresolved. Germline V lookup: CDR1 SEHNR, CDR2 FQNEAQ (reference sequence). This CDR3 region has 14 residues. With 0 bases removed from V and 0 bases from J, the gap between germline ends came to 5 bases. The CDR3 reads CASSLAFLNTEAFF. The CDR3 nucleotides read TGTGCCAGCAGCTTAGCGTTCTTGAACACTGAAGCTTTCTTT.

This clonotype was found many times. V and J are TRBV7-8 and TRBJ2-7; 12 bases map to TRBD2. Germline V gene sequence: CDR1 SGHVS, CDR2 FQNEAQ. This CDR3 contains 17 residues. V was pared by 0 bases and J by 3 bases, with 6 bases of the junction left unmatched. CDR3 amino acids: CASSLALSSGGVYEQYF. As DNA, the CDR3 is TGTGCCAGCAGCTTAGCGTTGTCTAGCGGGGGGGTCTACGAGCAGTACTTC.

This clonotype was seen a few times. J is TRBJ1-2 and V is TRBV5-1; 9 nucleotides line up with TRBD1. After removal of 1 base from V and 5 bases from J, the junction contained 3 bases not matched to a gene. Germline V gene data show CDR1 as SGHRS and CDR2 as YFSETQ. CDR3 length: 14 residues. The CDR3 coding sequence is TGCGCCAGCAGCTTGACGGGACAGGGATATGGCTACACCTTC. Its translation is CASSLTGQGYGYTF.

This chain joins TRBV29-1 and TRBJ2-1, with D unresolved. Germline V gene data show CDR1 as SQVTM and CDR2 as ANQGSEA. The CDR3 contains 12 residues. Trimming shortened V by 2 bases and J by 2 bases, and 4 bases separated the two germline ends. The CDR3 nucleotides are TGCAGCGTTGAATTCACCTACAATGAGCAGTTCTTC. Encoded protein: CSVEFTYNEQFF.

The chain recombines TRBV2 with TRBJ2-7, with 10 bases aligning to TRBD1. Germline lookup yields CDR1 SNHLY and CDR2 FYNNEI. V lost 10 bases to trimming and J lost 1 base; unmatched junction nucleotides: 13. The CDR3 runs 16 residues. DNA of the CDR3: TGTGCCACCAAATACGACCCGGGACAGGGGTCCTACGAGCAGTACTTC. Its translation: CATKYDPGQGSYEQYF. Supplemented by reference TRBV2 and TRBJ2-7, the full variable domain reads EPEVTQTPSHQVTQMGQEVILRCVPISNHLYFYWYRQILGQKVEFLVSFYNNEISEKSEIFDDQFSVERPDGSNFTLKIRSTKLEDSAMYFCATKYDPGQGSYEQYFGPGTRLTVT.

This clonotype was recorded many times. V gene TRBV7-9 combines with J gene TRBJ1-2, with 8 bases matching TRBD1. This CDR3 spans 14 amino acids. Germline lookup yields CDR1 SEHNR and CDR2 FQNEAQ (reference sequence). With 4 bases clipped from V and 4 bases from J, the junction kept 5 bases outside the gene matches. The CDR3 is CASSSQTGAYGYTF. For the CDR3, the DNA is TGTGCCAGCAGCTCCCAGACAGGGGCCTATGGCTACACCTTC.

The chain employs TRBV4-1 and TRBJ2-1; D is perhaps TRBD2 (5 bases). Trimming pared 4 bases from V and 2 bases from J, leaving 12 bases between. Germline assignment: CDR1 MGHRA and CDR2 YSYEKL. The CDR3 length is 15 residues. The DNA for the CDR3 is TGCGCCAGCAGCCCAACTGTCGGGGCCTACAATGAGCAGTTCTTC. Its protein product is CASSPTVGAYNEQFF.

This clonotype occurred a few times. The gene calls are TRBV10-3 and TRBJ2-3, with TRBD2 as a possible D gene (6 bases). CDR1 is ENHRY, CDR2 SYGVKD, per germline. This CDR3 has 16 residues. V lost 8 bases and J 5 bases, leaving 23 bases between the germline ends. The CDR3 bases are TGTGCCATCTGGCGGGGCCCCTCGGGAGTGGGAGATACGCAGTATTTT. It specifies CAIWRGPSGVGDTQYF.

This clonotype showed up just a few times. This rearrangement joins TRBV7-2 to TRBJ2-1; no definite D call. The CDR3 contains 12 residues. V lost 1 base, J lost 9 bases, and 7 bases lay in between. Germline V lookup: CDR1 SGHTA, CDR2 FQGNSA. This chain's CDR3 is CASSLVLGEQFF. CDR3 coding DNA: TGTGCCAGCAGCTTAGTCTTAGGTGAGCAGTTCTTC. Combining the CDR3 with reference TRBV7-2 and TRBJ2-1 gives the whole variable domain GAGVSQSPSNKVTEKGKDVELRCDPISGHTALYWYRQSLGQGLEFLIYFQGNSAPDKSGLPSDRFSAERTGGSVSTLTIQRTQQEDSAVYLCASSLVLGEQFFGPGTRLTVL.

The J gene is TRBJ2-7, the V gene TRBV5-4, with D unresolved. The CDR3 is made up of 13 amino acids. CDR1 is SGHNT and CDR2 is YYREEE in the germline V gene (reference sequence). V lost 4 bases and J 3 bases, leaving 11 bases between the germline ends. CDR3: CASSLDRIYEQYV. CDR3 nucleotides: TGTGCCAGCAGCCTCGACCGTATCTACGAGCAGTACGTC.

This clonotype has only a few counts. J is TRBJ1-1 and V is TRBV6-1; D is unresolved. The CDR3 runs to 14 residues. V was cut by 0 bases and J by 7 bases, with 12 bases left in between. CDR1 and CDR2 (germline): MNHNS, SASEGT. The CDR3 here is CASSEAHSVLEAFF. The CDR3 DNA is TGTGCCAGCAGTGAAGCGCATTCCGTCCTTGAAGCTTTCTTT.

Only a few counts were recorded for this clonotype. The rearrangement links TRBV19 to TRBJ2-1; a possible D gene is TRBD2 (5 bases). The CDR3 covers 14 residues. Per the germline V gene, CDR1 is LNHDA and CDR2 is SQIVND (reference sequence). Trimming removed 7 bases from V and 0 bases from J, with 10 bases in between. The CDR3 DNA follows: TGTGCCAGTACGGTAGGGAGCTCCTACAATGAGCAGTTCTTC. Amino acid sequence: CASTVGSSYNEQFF.

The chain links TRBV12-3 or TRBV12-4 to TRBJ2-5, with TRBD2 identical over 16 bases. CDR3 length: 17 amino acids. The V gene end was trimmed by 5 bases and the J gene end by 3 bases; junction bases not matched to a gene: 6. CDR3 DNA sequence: TGTGCCAGCAGTCCAGGGACTAGCGGGAGGGGTGAAGAGACCCAGTACTTC. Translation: CASSPGTSGRGEETQYF.

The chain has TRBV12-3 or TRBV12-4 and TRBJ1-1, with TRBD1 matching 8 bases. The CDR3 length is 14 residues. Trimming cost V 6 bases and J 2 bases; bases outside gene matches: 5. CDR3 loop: CASRQTGGNTEAFF. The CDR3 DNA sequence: TGTGCCAGCAGGCAAACAGGGGGTAACACTGAAGCTTTCTTT.

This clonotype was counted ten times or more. The CDR3 sequence is CASSYAMPGKGEQYF. The CDR3 DNA follows: TGTGCCAGCAGCTACGCAATGCCGGGGAAAGGGGAGCAGTACTTC. The J gene is TRBJ2-7, the V gene TRBV7-2; tentatively, D is TRBD2 (5 bases). V gave up 4 bases and J gave up 7 bases, with 20 bases separating them. The CDR3 consists of 15 residues. Germline V gene data show CDR1 as SGHTA and CDR2 as FQGNSA.

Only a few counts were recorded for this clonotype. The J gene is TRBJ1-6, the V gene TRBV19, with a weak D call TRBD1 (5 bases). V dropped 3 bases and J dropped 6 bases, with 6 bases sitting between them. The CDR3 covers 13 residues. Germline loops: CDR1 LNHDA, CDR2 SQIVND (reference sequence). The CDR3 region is CASSIDSNSPLHF. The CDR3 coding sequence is TGTGCCAGTAGTATTGACAGTAATTCACCCCTCCACTTT.

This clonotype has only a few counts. CDR3 DNA sequence: TGTGCCAGCAGCCACTCGGGTTTGCGGGAGCCCCGGGGTGAGCAGTTCTTC. The encoded protein is CASSHSGLREPRGEQFF. This chain uses TRBV7-9 with TRBJ2-1, with 7 nucleotides matching TRBD2. Germline CDR1 SEHNR, CDR2 FQNEAQ (reference sequence). The V and J ends lost 5 bases and 9 bases, in that order; junction bases with no gene match: 19. The CDR3 totals 17 residues.

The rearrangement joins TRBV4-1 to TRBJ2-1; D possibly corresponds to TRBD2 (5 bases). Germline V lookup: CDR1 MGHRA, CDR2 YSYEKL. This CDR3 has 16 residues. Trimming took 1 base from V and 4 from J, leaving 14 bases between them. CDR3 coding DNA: TGCGCCAGCAGCCAAGCTAGCCAAAAAAGTTACAATGAGCAGTTCTTC. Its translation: CASSQASQKSYNEQFF.